What follows are 24 T cell receptor beta chains derived from one specimen sequenced in a study of T cell responses to AZD1222 COVID-19 vaccine (dated by TCRdb to the early 2020s). Receptor libraries were prepared by the immunoSEQ multiplex PCR assay. Sourced from immuneACCESS, this table was stored by TCRdb with only in-frame sequences that have V and J called. A share of the clones is absent; for the studies checked, an unresolved V gene accounts for under half, and the remainder has no known explanation. Here the sample has approximately 130,000 clones; over 90% occur a single time. The ten largest account for 0.75% to 0.95% of the sample. This specimen's time point label, per the study, means: baseline before first vaccination. The material sequenced was peripheral blood, taken on day 0 of AZD1222 vaccination. Receptors were obtained from an adult in good health.

The chain recombines TRBV6-5 with TRBJ2-3; D call uncertain. Germline V gene data show CDR1 as MNHEY and CDR2 as SVGAGI. The CDR3 is 13 residues long. Trimming shortened V by 10 bases and J by 5 bases, and 16 bases separated the two germline ends. The CDR3 sequence: CATTPTSRDTQYF. For the CDR3, the DNA is TGTGCCACCACACCGACTTCGCGAGATACGCAGTATTTT.

The chain uses TRBV18 and TRBJ1-5; 7 bases are shared with TRBD1. Unmatched junction bases numbered 16, after V lost 3 bases and J lost 2 bases. Germline CDR1 KGHSH, CDR2 LQKENI. The CDR3 spans 19 residues. DNA of the CDR3: TGTGCCAGCTCACCCCGAATGCTGACAGGGCTAATGGGCAATCAGCCCCAGCATTTT. It yields the protein CASSPRMLTGLMGNQPQHF.

The chain recombines TRBV7-2 with TRBJ2-5; a weak D match, TRBD2 (6 bases). The V end was cut by 1 base, the J end by 5 bases, with 11 bases between. CDR3 size: 14 residues. CDR1 SGHTA and CDR2 FQGNSA come from the germline V gene. In nucleotides, the CDR3 is TGTGCCAGCAGCTTAGGCGGGGACGCGGAGACCCAGTACTTC. It codes for CASSLGGDAETQYF.

The chain recombines TRBV7-9 with TRBJ1-2, with 8 nucleotides matching TRBD1. CDR3 length equals 12 residues. V trimming: 5 bases; J trimming: 12 bases; junction bases outside the gene matches: 8. Germline CDR1 SEHNR, CDR2 FQNEAQ (reference sequence). The chain's CDR3 is CASSRDRPGDTF. CDR3 DNA sequence: TGTGCCAGCAGCCGGGACAGGCCGGGCGACACCTTC.

The chain uses TRBV19 and TRBJ1-5; no reliable D call. Germline V gene data show CDR1 as LNHDA and CDR2 as SQIVND (reference sequence). The V gene lost 5 bases and the J gene lost 2 bases, with 16 bases spanning the gap. The CDR3 covers 16 residues. Here the CDR3 DNA reads TGTGCCAGTAGTCCCCATGGGTTGGGAGGCAATCAGCCCCAGCATTTT. This translates into CASSPHGLGGNQPQHF.

This clone was seen a few times. The CDR3 nucleotides are TGTGCCAGCAGCCATCTCCCGGAGCAGGGAGTGGAAAAACTGTTTTTT. Translation gives CASSHLPEQGVEKLFF. This chain connects TRBV3-1 (or the pseudogene TRBV3-2) to TRBJ1-4, with D perhaps matching TRBD1 (5 bases). The CDR3 runs 16 residues. The germline CDR1 and CDR2 sequences are LGHDT and YNNKEL (reference sequence). V dropped 3 bases and J dropped 8 bases, with 19 bases sitting between them.

The V gene is TRBV5-6, the J gene TRBJ2-7, with a weak D call TRBD1 (5 bases). The CDR3 is 15 residues long. CDR1 SGHDT and CDR2 YYEEEE come from the germline V gene. V dropped 0 bases and J dropped 3 bases, with 13 bases sitting between them. The CDR3 DNA reads as TGTGCCAGCAGCTTGGCAGGGTATGGGAACTACGAGCAGTACTTC. It yields the protein CASSLAGYGNYEQYF.

The rearrangement uses TRBV2 and TRBJ1-2; possibly TRBD1 for D (5 bases). Germline assignment: CDR1 SNHLY and CDR2 FYNNEI. The CDR3 is 14 amino acids. V lost 7 bases and J lost 2, with 14 bases in between. For the CDR3, the DNA is TGTGCCAGCATTCCCCCGGCAGGGAACTATGGCTACACCTTC. This translates into CASIPPAGNYGYTF.

The chain uses TRBV5-8 and TRBJ1-2; no reliable D call. Trimming removed 9 bases from V and 11 bases from J, with 11 bases in between. The CDR3 sequence is 9 residues long. From germline, CDR1 is SGHTS and CDR2 YDEGEE. This chain's CDR3 is CATQPPYTF. CDR3 bases: TGTGCCACCCAGCCTCCATACACCTTC.

V and J are TRBV16 and TRBJ1-1, with D unresolved. Deletions cut 4 bases from V and 1 base from J, with 10 bases between. This CDR3 has 14 residues. The V gene's germline CDR1 is KGHSY and CDR2 FQNENV. Written as DNA, the CDR3 is TGTGCCAGCAGCCGTTGGAGGAGGAACACTGAAGCTTTCTTT. Protein product: CASSRWRRNTEAFF. Full variable domain (remainder filled in from reference TRBV16 and TRBJ1-1): GEEVAQTPKHLVRGEGQKAKLYCAPIKGHSYVFWYQQVLKNEFKFLISFQNENVFDETGMPKERFSAKCLPNSPCSLEIQATKLEDSAVYFCASSRWRRNTEAFFGQGTRLTVV.

The V call is TRBV29-1, the J call TRBJ2-5; no reliable D call. The V and J ends lost 4 bases and 0 bases respectively, with 9 bases between them. CDR1 SQVTM and CDR2 ANQGSEA come from the germline V gene. The CDR3 consists of 13 residues. In DNA, the CDR3 is TGCAGCGTTGGCCGCGTTTACCAAGAGACCCAGTACTTC. As protein: CSVGRVYQETQYF.

The chain is built from TRBV7-2 and TRBJ2-1; no firm D call. The CDR3 loop spans 11 amino acids. V lost 2 bases, J lost 6 bases, and 2 bases lay in between. Germline lookup yields CDR1 SGHTA and CDR2 FQGNSA. Here the CDR3 reads CASSLFNEQFF. CDR3 coding DNA: TGTGCCAGCAGCTTATTCAATGAGCAGTTCTTC.

CDR3 loop: CASSLGGARTEAFF. CDR3 nucleotides: TGTGCCAGCAGCCTTGGGGGCGCTCGGACTGAAGCTTTCTTT. The chain has TRBV6-5 and TRBJ1-1; a possible D gene is TRBD1 (6 bases). The CDR3 extends over 14 amino acids. V dropped 6 bases and J dropped 5 bases, with 16 bases sitting between them. The germline gives CDR1 MNHEY, CDR2 SVGAGI.

This clone was observed a single time. The chain is built from TRBV7-2 and TRBJ1-2; 9 bases map to TRBD1. The CDR3 loop spans 16 amino acids. J gave up 0 bases and V 1 base, and 3 bases lay outside the gene matches. From germline, CDR1 is SGHTA and CDR2 FQGNSA. Written as DNA, the CDR3 is TGTGCCAGCAGCTTAGTTGGGACAGGGACTAACTATGGCTACACCTTC. Translation: CASSLVGTGTNYGYTF.

The CDR3, as DNA: TGCGCCAGCAGCTTGGCCGGGACAGGGACTAAGGACACTGAAGCTTTCTTT. Residues: CASSLAGTGTKDTEAFF. The chain has TRBV5-1 and TRBJ1-1; 9 bases are shared with TRBD1. V dropped 0 bases and J dropped 3; count of bases not matched to a gene: 9. The germline CDR1 and CDR2 sequences are SGHRS and YFSETQ. The CDR3 length is 17 residues. The whole variable domain, remainder taken from reference TRBV5-1 and TRBJ1-1, is KAGVTQTPRYLIKTRGQQVTLSCSPISGHRSVSWYQQTPGQGLQFLFEYFSETQRNKGNFPGRFSGRQFSNSRSEMNVSTLELGDSALYLCASSLAGTGTKDTEAFFGQGTRLTVV.

The gene calls are TRBV12-3 or TRBV12-4 and TRBJ1-2; D is unresolved. The CDR3 totals 13 residues. The V and J ends lost 4 bases and 1 base respectively, with 7 bases between them. CDR3 amino acids: CASSSRINYGYTF. The CDR3 DNA follows: TGTGCCAGCAGTTCAAGGATTAACTATGGCTACACCTTC.

The V and J genes are TRBV6-2 or TRBV6-3 and TRBJ1-6; D gene ambiguous. Germline CDR1 reads MNHEY; CDR2 reads SVGEGT. This CDR3 is built from 12 residues. Deletions cut 5 bases from V and 6 bases from J, with 5 bases between. The CDR3 loop is CASSEGNSPLHF. Here the CDR3 DNA reads TGTGCCAGCAGTGAGGGTAATTCACCCCTCCACTTT.

The rearrangement uses TRBV11-3 and TRBJ2-2; 7 positions match TRBD2. CDR1 and CDR2 (germline): SGHNT, YENEEA. This CDR3 comprises 12 residues. J was trimmed by 7 bases and V by 8 bases; bases with no gene match: 4. The CDR3 DNA reads TGTGCCAGCGGGCGGGAGAACGGGGAGCTGTTTTTT. Encoded protein: CASGRENGELFF. Full variable domain (remainder filled in from reference TRBV11-3 and TRBJ2-2): EAGVVQSPRYKIIEKKQPVAFWCNPISGHNTLYWYLQNLGQGPELLIRYENEEAVDDSQLPKDRFSAERLKGVDSTLKIQPAELGDSAVYLCASGRENGELFFGEGSRLTVL.

In DNA, the CDR3 is TGTGCCAGCAGCTTAGCCGGTGGGTATGAGCAGTTCTTC. This sequence encodes CASSLAGGYEQFF. This rearrangement joins TRBV11-3 to TRBJ2-1; D ambiguous. Germline V gene lookup returns CDR1 SGHNT and CDR2 YENEEA. Deletions cut 1 base from V and 8 bases from J, with 9 bases between. The CDR3 sequence is 13 residues long.

J is TRBJ1-2 and V is TRBV5-4; tentative D call: TRBD1 (6 bases). Between the trimmed V and J ends, which lost 0 bases and 4 bases, there was a span of 10 bases. The germline gives CDR1 SGHNT, CDR2 YYREEE (reference sequence). The CDR3 is 14 residues long. The CDR3 region has the DNA TGTGCCAGCAGCTTGGCAGGGGAGGGCTATGGCTACACCTTC. Encoded protein: CASSLAGEGYGYTF.

CDR3 in amino acids: CASSQGQTYEQYF. CDR3 DNA: TGTGCCAGCAGCCAGGGACAGACCTACGAGCAGTACTTC. The V gene is TRBV4-2, the J gene TRBJ2-7, with 7 bases aligning to TRBD1. The V and J ends lost 3 bases and 2 bases, in that order; junction bases with no gene match: 1. CDR1 and CDR2 (germline): LGHNA, YNFKEQ. The CDR3 sequence is 13 residues long.

The chain combines TRBV12-3 or TRBV12-4 with TRBJ1-1; 7 bases are shared with TRBD1. V was pared by 6 bases and J by 4 bases, with 5 bases of the junction left unmatched. The CDR3 length is 13 residues. CDR3: CASSRQGGTEAFF. For the CDR3, the DNA is TGTGCCAGCAGCCGACAGGGAGGCACTGAAGCTTTCTTT.

J is TRBJ1-2 and V is TRBV5-8, with D maybe TRBD1 (6 bases). Germline V gene lookup returns CDR1 SGHTS and CDR2 YDEGEE. Trimming took 4 bases from V and 0 from J, leaving 16 bases between them. The CDR3 loop spans 16 amino acids. CDR3 sequence: CASSPPPRGPNYGYTF. The DNA of the CDR3 is TGTGCCAGCAGCCCACCTCCCAGGGGACCTAACTATGGCTACACCTTC.

The J gene is TRBJ1-4, the V gene TRBV12-5; D may be TRBD1 (6 bases). The CDR3 is 15 residues long. V was pared by 6 bases and J by 10 bases, with 21 bases between. Germline V gene sequence: CDR1 LGHNT, CDR2 FRNRAP. CDR3 nucleotide sequence: TGTGCTAGTGGCGGGAGCGGGGGCCAGGGAGGAAAACTGTTTTTT. As protein: CASGGSGGQGGKLFF. Full variable domain (outside the CDR3, taken from reference TRBV12-5 and TRBJ1-4): DARVTQTPRHKVTEMGQEVTMRCQPILGHNTVFWYRQTMMQGLELLAYFRNRAPLDDSGMPKDRFSAEMPDATLATLKIQPSEPRDSAVYFCASGGSGGQGGKLFFGSGTQLSVL.